A single TCR beta chain is shown here with its context. This entry is derived from a study of CD8+CD57+ T cells in acquired aplastic anemia. The CDR3 spans 14 residues. V shed 3 bases and J shed 5 bases, with 13 bases lying between them. In germline, CDR1 is LNHDA, CDR2 SQIVND (reference sequence). Genomic DNA, serving as template, underwent TCR beta VDJ and CDR3 profiling. Via MiXCR, TCRdb re-called the reads, giving one row per CDR3 protein. This sample has around 150,000 distinct CDR3 sequences; just under 45% occur once, and the top ten carry 1.1%. The material sequenced was sorted CD4+, CD8+, or CD8+CD57+ T cells (not recorded which) from PBMCs. This rearrangement joins TRBV19 to TRBJ1-2, with TRBD1 as a possible D gene (6 bases). This TCR was sampled from a human donor in good health. Here the CDR3 reads CASSMGGQTYGYTF. The CDR3 DNA follows: TGTGCCAGTAGTATGGGTGGACAGACATATGGCTACACCTTC.